This paragraph covers one T cell receptor (beta chain) sequence. With 7 bases removed from V and 5 bases from J, the gap between germline ends came to 25 bases. The CDR3 has 17 amino acids. The record originates from a study of identical twins. TCRdb passed the 5' RACE reads through MiXCR, listing each CDR3 protein once. This table has under 1 million distinct CDR3 sequences, approximately 13% appearing once. These sequences were also reported in another study, on yellow fever vaccine responses in identical twins.

The sequenced material came from PBMCs. The gene calls are TRBV12-3 or TRBV12-4 and TRBJ2-3; weak D call: TRBD2 (8 bases). The sequence derives from a woman younger than 35 in good health. CDR3 amino acids: CASTQYSRGLAGDTQYF. The CDR3 DNA follows: TGTGCCAGCACCCAATACTCTAGGGGGCTAGCGGGAGATACGCAGTATTTT.